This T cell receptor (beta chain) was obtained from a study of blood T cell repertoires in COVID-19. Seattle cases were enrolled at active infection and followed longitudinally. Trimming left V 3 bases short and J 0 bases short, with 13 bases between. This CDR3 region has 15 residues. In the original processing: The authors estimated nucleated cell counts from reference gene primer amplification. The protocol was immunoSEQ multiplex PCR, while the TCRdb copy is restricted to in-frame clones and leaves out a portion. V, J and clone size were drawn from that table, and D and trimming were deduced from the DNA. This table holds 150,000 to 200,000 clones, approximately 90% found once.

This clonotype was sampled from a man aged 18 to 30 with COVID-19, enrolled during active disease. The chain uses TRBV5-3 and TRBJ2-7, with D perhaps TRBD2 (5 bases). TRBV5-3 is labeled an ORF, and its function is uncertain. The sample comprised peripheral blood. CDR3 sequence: CARSYRAVSSYEQYF. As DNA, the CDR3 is TGTGCCAGAAGCTACCGAGCGGTTAGCTCCTACGAGCAGTACTTC.